A selection of T cell receptor beta chains follows, all from one sample in a study of radiotherapy plus CTLA-4 blockade in lung cancer. Measured with immunoSEQ multiplex PCR; TCRdb has only the in-frame clones, and not every one. The table has tens of thousands of clones, 77% seen once. Sample: peripheral blood, taken from a patient treated with radiotherapy plus ipilimumab. The source is a human donor with non-small cell lung cancer whose response to radiotherapy plus ipilimumab could not be evaluated. The CDR3 runs from the conserved cysteine through the conserved F or W. The order of the fields is J gene, D gene, V gene, clone size, CDR3 protein, CDR3 DNA. D genes are given only for firm matches. Only some rows state a clone size, as once, few, many or a class for expanded clones.

TRBJ1-4,TRBD1,TRBV5-1,once,CASSRTGVGEKLFF,TGCGCCAGCAGTCGGACAGGGGTGGGTGAAAAACTGTTTTTT
TRBJ1-1,NA,TRBV9,NA,CATNRVGTEAFF,TGTGCCACTAACAGGGTCGGCACTGAAGCTTTCTTT
TRBJ2-3,TRBD2,TRBV7-3,NA,CASSNTGTRGTDTQYF,TGTGCCAGCAGCAACACCGGGACTAGGGGCACAGATACGCAGTATTTT
TRBJ2-6,TRBD1,TRBV2,NA,CASSGGDRGISGANVLTF,TGTGCCAGCAGTGGGGGGGACAGGGGAATCTCTGGGGCCAACGTCCTGACTTTC
TRBJ2-7,NA,TRBV5-1,few,CASSQGTSDSYEQYF,TGCGCCAGCAGCCAAGGGACATCGGACTCCTACGAGCAGTACTTC
TRBJ2-3,TRBD2,TRBV4-1,NA,CASSLRLAGAQDTQYF,TGCGCCAGCAGCCTTCGACTAGCGGGGGCACAAGATACGCAGTATTTT
TRBJ2-3,NA,TRBV19,NA,CATTAHGGTDTQYF,TGTGCCACCACGGCACACGGGGGCACAGATACGCAGTATTTT
TRBJ2-3,NA,TRBV27,NA,CASSLSGASTDTQYF,TGTGCCAGCAGTTTATCGGGAGCGAGCACAGATACGCAGTATTTT
TRBJ2-7,NA,TRBV19,once,CASSPTSGFYEQYF,TGTGCCAGTAGTCCAACCTCTGGCTTCTACGAGCAGTACTTC
TRBJ1-5,NA,TRBV4-2,NA,CASSQDRGIQPQHF,TGTGCCAGCAGCCAAGACAGGGGTATCCAGCCCCAGCATTTT
TRBJ2-7,TRBD1,TRBV27,once,CASSSPFGGQGAYEQYF,TGTGCCAGCAGTTCTCCCTTCGGGGGACAGGGGGCGTACGAGCAGTACTTC
TRBJ2-2,TRBD2,TRBV30,NA,CACGVAGAAAGELFF,TGTGCCTGTGGGGTAGCGGGAGCCGCCGCCGGGGAGCTGTTTTTT
TRBJ2-7,TRBD2,TRBV15,NA,CATSRDQGLAGVSYEQYF,TGTGCCACCAGCAGAGATCAAGGACTAGCGGGAGTTTCCTACGAGCAGTACTTC
TRBJ2-7,NA,TRBV7-2,NA,CASSPQRVSGNEQYF,TGTGCCAGCAGCCCCCAGAGGGTCTCGGGCAACGAGCAGTACTTC
TRBJ1-5,TRBD1,TRBV28,once,CASSTGGWQPQHF,TGTGCCAGCAGTACAGGGGGCTGGCAGCCCCAGCATTTT
TRBJ1-2,NA,TRBV18,NA,CASSPQRGFDYGYTF,TGTGCCAGCTCACCACAGAGGGGGTTCGACTATGGCTACACCTTC
TRBJ2-3,TRBD2,TRBV28,NA,CASSLWASGGRPDTQYF,TGTGCCAGCAGTTTATGGGCTAGCGGGGGCCGCCCAGATACGCAGTATTTT
TRBJ2-7,NA,TRBV5-5,NA,CASSLVRGPYEQYF,TGTGCCAGCAGCTTGGTTAGGGGTCCCTACGAGCAGTACTTC
TRBJ2-3,NA,TRBV5-4,NA,CASSQTDTQYF,TGTGCCAGCAGCCAAACAGATACGCAGTATTTT
TRBJ1-3,NA,TRBV7-3,few,CASSRYGQIEDTIYF,TGTGCCAGCAGCCGATATGGACAAATAGAAGACACCATATATTTT
TRBJ1-1,NA,TRBV5-6,NA,CASSLDRVGTEAFF,TGTGCCAGCAGCTTGGACAGGGTGGGCACTGAAGCTTTCTTT
TRBJ1-5,TRBD1,TRBV30,once,CAWTEAGGRIRQPQHF,TGTGCCTGGACCGAAGCAGGGGGCCGTATCAGACAGCCCCAGCATTTT
TRBJ2-3,NA,TRBV5-1,NA,CASSLVSGSTDTQYF,TGCGCCAGCAGCTTGGTGAGCGGGTCGACAGATACGCAGTATTTT
TRBJ1-2,TRBD1,TRBV27,NA,CASSFAGGVVDYGYTF,TGTGCCAGCAGTTTTGCAGGGGGCGTAGTGGACTATGGCTACACCTTC
TRBJ1-1,TRBD1,TRBV5-4,few,CASSWGQLNTEAFF,TGTGCCAGCAGCTGGGGACAGTTGAACACTGAAGCTTTCTTT
TRBJ1-2,NA,TRBV19,few,CASRLDGDYGYTF,TGTGCCAGTAGGCTAGACGGGGACTATGGCTACACCTTC
TRBJ1-2,TRBD1,TRBV19,NA,CASSIGLGQAYGYTF,TGTGCCAGTAGTATTGGGTTGGGACAGGCCTATGGCTACACCTTC
TRBJ1-1,NA,TRBV7-2,NA,CASSLVRDRNTEAFF,TGTGCCAGCAGCTTAGTTCGGGATAGGAACACTGAAGCTTTCTTT
TRBJ1-1,TRBD1,TRBV6-5,NA,CASYRGNTEAFF,TGTGCCAGCTACAGGGGGAACACTGAAGCTTTCTTT
TRBJ2-1,TRBD1,TRBV9,NA,CASSPLGQGDEQFF,TGTGCCAGCAGCCCCCTGGGACAGGGGGATGAGCAGTTCTTC
TRBJ1-2,TRBD1,TRBV28,NA,CASSLGQGYGYTF,TGTGCCAGCAGTTTAGGACAGGGGTATGGCTACACCTTC
TRBJ2-7,TRBD2,TRBV19,NA,CASSWTSGAYEQYF,TGTGCCAGTAGTTGGACTAGCGGGGCCTACGAGCAGTACTTC
TRBJ2-6,NA,TRBV4-1,NA,CASSPLGRGARGANVLTF,TGCGCCAGCAGCCCCTTGGGCAGGGGCGCTAGAGGGGCCAACGTCCTGACTTTC
TRBJ1-5,TRBD1,TRBV5-1,NA,CASSLGDSKNQPQHF,TGCGCCAGCAGCTTGGGGGACAGCAAGAATCAGCCCCAGCATTTT
TRBJ2-7,NA,TRBV11-2,NA,CASSFPGTPSPEQYF,TGTGCCAGCAGCTTCCCCGGGACTCCGTCCCCCGAGCAGTACTTC
TRBJ2-2,NA,TRBV5-4,NA,CASSLAGLGELFF,TGTGCCAGCAGCTTGGCGGGACTCGGGGAGCTGTTTTTT
TRBJ2-3,NA,TRBV7-2,few,CASSPRRGRGIDTQYF,TGTGCCAGCAGCCCAAGGAGGGGCAGGGGGATAGATACGCAGTATTTT
TRBJ2-1,TRBD2,TRBV11-1,NA,CASSPPLLYLSTWGGEQFF,TGTGCCAGCAGCCCTCCGTTACTTTACCTTAGCACCTGGGGGGGTGAGCAGTTCTTC
TRBJ2-1,TRBD2,TRBV29-1,NA,CSVQRLAGINEQFF,TGCAGCGTTCAAAGGCTAGCGGGTATCAATGAGCAGTTCTTC
TRBJ2-3,NA,TRBV10-2,NA,CASSEWPATDTQYF,TGCGCCAGCAGTGAGTGGCCAGCGACAGATACGCAGTATTTT
TRBJ2-7,NA,TRBV28,NA,CASTTRYEQYF,TGTGCCAGCACAACCAGATACGAGCAGTACTTC
TRBJ2-2,TRBD2,TRBV5-1,NA,CASSTGLAVGELFF,TGCGCCAGCAGCACCGGACTAGCGGTCGGGGAGCTGTTTTTT
TRBJ1-4,NA,TRBV4-1,NA,CASSQVGGGRATNEKLFF,TGCGCCAGCAGCCAAGTGGGGGGGGGCCGGGCAACTAATGAAAAACTGTTTTTT
TRBJ2-7,NA,TRBV5-1,NA,CASSLGQSYEQYF,TGCGCCAGCAGCTTAGGACAGTCCTACGAGCAGTACTTC
TRBJ2-3,TRBD2,TRBV7-2,NA,CASSLRGTSGVTDTQYF,TGTGCCAGCAGCTTAAGGGGCACTAGCGGGGTCACAGATACGCAGTATTTT
TRBJ2-5,NA,TRBV15,NA,CATSRDWEETQYF,TGTGCCACCAGCAGGGACTGGGAAGAGACCCAGTACTTC
TRBJ1-2,TRBD1,TRBV30,NA,CTWTGTGTRYGYTF,TGTACCTGGACAGGGACAGGGACTCGGTATGGCTACACCTTC
TRBJ2-2,TRBD1,TRBV5-1,NA,CASSPGQPNTGELFF,TGCGCCAGCAGCCCGGGACAGCCGAACACCGGGGAGCTGTTTTTT
TRBJ1-4,TRBD1,TRBV15,NA,CATSSRRDSGGTNEKLFF,TGTGCCACCAGCAGCCGTCGGGACAGCGGGGGGACTAATGAAAAACTGTTTTTT
TRBJ1-1,NA,TRBV5-1,NA,CASSLGPQGNTEAFF,TGCGCCAGCAGCTTGGGTCCACAGGGGAACACTGAAGCTTTCTTT
TRBJ2-7,TRBD1,TRBV2,NA,CASRKDRGQLYEQYF,TGTGCCAGCAGAAAGGACAGGGGGCAATTATACGAGCAGTACTTC
TRBJ2-7,TRBD2,TRBV9,NA,CASSVTGRHEQYF,TGTGCCAGCAGCGTAACCGGGAGGCACGAGCAGTACTTC
TRBJ2-5,NA,TRBV7-3,NA,CASSLMGAVETQYF,TGTGCCAGCAGCTTAATGGGGGCAGTGGAGACCCAGTACTTC
TRBJ2-2,NA,TRBV6-5,NA,CASVGGGELFF,TGTGCCAGCGTCGGAGGCGGGGAGCTGTTTTTT
TRBJ2-1,TRBD2,TRBV7-3,NA,CASSLQAGGYSEQFF,TGTGCCAGCAGCTTACAAGCGGGAGGGTATAGTGAGCAGTTCTTC
TRBJ2-3,TRBD1,TRBV18,NA,CASSAGQGRVDTQYF,TGTGCCAGCTCAGCCGGACAGGGAAGAGTAGATACGCAGTATTTT
TRBJ2-5,TRBD1,TRBV5-1,few,CASSLVGTGYNNQETQYF,TGCGCCAGCAGCTTGGTGGGGACAGGATATAATAATCAAGAGACCCAGTACTTC
TRBJ1-3,NA,TRBV28,once,CASSLVGGAAGNTIYF,TGTGCCAGCAGTTTAGTCGGGGGTGCGGCTGGAAACACCATATATTTT